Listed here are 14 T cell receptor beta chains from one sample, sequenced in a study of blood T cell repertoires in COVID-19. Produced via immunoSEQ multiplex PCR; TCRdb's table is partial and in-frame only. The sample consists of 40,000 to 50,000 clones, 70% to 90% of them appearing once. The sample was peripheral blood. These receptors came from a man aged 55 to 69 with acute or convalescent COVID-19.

The chain's CDR3 is CASSPRVAGGSYNEQFF. The CDR3 DNA is TGTGCCAGCAGCCCCAGAGTAGCGGGGGGCTCCTACAATGAGCAGTTCTTC. The chain combines TRBV9 with TRBJ2-1, with 10 bases aligning to TRBD2. The CDR3 runs to 17 residues. J lost 0 bases, V lost 4 bases, and 7 bases had no gene match. Germline V gene data show CDR1 as SGDLS and CDR2 as YYNGEE.

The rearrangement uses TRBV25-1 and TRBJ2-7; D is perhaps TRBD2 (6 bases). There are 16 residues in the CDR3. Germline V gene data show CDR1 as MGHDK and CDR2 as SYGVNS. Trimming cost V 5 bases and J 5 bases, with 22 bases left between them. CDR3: CASSSRWGEVSDEQYF. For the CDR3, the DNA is TGTGCCAGCAGTTCTCGGTGGGGGGAGGTCAGCGACGAGCAGTACTTC.

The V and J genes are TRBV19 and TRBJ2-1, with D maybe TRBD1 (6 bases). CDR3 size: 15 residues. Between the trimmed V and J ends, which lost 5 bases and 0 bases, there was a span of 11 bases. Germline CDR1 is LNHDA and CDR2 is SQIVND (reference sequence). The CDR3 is CASSLTGNSYNEQFF. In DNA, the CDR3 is TGTGCCAGTAGTCTTACAGGGAACTCCTACAATGAGCAGTTCTTC.

Written as DNA, the CDR3 is TGTGCCACCAGAACCGGGACTAGCGGGGGGCCAGGGTCCTACAATGAGCAGTTCTTC. It is translated as CATRTGTSGGPGSYNEQFF. V gene TRBV15 combines with J gene TRBJ2-1, with 15 bases that match TRBD2. Trimming removed 6 bases from V and 1 base from J; junction bases left unmatched: 10. The length of the CDR3 is 19 residues. Germline lookup yields CDR1 LNHNV and CDR2 YYDKDF (reference sequence). Variable domain in full (rest from reference TRBV15 and TRBJ2-1): DAMVIQNPRYQVTQFGKPVTLSCSQTLNHNVMYWYQQKSSQAPKLLFHYYDKDFNNEADTPDNFQSRRPNTSFCFLDIRSPGLGDTAMYLCATRTGTSGGPGSYNEQFFGPGTRLTVL.

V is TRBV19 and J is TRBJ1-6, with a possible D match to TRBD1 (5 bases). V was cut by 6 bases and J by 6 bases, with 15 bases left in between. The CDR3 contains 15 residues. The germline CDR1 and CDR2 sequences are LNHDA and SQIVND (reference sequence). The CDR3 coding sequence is TGTGCCAGTAGACCGGGGGTAGGGGTTAATTCACCCCTCCACTTT. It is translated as CASRPGVGVNSPLHF.

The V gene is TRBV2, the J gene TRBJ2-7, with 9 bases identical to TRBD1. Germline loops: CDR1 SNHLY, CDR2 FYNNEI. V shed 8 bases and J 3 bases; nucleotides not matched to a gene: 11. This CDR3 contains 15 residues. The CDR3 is CASGGSGTGNYEQYF. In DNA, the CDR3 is TGTGCCAGCGGCGGATCCGGGACAGGGAACTACGAGCAGTACTTC.

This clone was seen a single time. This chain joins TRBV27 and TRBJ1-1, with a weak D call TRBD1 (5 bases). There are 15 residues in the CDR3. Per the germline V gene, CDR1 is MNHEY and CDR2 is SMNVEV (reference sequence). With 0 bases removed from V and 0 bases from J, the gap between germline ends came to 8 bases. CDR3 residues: CASSLSGGLNTEAFF. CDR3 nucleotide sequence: TGTGCCAGCAGTTTATCGGGGGGTCTGAACACTGAAGCTTTCTTT.

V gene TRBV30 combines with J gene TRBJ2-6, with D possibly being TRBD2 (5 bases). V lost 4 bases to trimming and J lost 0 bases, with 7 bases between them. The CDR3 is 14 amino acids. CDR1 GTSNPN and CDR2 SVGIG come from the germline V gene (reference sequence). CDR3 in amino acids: CAWIGSSGANVLTF. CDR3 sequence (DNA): TGTGCCTGGATTGGGAGCTCTGGGGCCAACGTCCTGACTTTC.

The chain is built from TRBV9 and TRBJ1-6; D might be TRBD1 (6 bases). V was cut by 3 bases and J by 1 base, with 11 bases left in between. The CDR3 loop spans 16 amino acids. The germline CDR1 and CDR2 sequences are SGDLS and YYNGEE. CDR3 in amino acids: CASSAQGWSYNSPLHF. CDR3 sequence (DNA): TGTGCCAGCAGCGCACAGGGTTGGTCCTATAATTCACCCCTCCACTTT.

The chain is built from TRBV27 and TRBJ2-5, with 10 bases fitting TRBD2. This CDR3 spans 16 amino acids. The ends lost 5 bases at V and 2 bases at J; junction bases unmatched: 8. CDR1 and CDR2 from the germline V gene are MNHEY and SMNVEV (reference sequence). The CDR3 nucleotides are TGTGCCAGCAGTGCAACTAGCGGGGAGGTACAAGAGACCCAGTACTTC. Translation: CASSATSGEVQETQYF.

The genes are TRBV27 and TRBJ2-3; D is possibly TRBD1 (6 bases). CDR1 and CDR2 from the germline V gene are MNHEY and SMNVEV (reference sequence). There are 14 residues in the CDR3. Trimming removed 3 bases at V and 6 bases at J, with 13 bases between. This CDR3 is CASSFGAQGDTQYF. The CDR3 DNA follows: TGTGCCAGCAGTTTCGGAGCGCAGGGGGATACGCAGTATTTT.

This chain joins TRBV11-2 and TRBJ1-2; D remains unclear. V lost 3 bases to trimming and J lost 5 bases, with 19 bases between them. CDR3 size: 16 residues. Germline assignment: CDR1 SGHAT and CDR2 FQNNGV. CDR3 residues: CASSLGQRASPYGYTF. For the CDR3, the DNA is TGTGCCAGCAGCTTGGGCCAGCGGGCGTCCCCTTATGGCTACACCTTC.

CDR3 residues: CASSFEQVNTEAFF. The CDR3 coding sequence is TGTGCCAGCAGCTTCGAACAGGTGAACACTGAAGCTTTCTTT. The chain uses TRBV2 and TRBJ1-1; D is possibly TRBD1 (5 bases). Germline CDR1 reads SNHLY; CDR2 reads FYNNEI. The CDR3 is 14 amino acids. Trimming removed 6 bases at V and 0 bases at J, with 11 bases between. Full variable domain (missing parts from reference TRBV2 and TRBJ1-1): EPEVTQTPSHQVTQMGQEVILRCVPISNHLYFYWYRQILGQKVEFLVSFYNNEISEKSEIFDDQFSVERPDGSNFTLKIRSTKLEDSAMYFCASSFEQVNTEAFFGQGTRLTVV.

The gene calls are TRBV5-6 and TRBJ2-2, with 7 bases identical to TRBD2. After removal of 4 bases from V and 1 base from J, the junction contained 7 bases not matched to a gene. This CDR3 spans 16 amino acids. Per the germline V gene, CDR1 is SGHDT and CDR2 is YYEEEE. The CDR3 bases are TGTGCCAGCAGCCGGGGCGGGAGCCTGAACACCGGGGAGCTGTTTTTT. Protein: CASSRGGSLNTGELFF.